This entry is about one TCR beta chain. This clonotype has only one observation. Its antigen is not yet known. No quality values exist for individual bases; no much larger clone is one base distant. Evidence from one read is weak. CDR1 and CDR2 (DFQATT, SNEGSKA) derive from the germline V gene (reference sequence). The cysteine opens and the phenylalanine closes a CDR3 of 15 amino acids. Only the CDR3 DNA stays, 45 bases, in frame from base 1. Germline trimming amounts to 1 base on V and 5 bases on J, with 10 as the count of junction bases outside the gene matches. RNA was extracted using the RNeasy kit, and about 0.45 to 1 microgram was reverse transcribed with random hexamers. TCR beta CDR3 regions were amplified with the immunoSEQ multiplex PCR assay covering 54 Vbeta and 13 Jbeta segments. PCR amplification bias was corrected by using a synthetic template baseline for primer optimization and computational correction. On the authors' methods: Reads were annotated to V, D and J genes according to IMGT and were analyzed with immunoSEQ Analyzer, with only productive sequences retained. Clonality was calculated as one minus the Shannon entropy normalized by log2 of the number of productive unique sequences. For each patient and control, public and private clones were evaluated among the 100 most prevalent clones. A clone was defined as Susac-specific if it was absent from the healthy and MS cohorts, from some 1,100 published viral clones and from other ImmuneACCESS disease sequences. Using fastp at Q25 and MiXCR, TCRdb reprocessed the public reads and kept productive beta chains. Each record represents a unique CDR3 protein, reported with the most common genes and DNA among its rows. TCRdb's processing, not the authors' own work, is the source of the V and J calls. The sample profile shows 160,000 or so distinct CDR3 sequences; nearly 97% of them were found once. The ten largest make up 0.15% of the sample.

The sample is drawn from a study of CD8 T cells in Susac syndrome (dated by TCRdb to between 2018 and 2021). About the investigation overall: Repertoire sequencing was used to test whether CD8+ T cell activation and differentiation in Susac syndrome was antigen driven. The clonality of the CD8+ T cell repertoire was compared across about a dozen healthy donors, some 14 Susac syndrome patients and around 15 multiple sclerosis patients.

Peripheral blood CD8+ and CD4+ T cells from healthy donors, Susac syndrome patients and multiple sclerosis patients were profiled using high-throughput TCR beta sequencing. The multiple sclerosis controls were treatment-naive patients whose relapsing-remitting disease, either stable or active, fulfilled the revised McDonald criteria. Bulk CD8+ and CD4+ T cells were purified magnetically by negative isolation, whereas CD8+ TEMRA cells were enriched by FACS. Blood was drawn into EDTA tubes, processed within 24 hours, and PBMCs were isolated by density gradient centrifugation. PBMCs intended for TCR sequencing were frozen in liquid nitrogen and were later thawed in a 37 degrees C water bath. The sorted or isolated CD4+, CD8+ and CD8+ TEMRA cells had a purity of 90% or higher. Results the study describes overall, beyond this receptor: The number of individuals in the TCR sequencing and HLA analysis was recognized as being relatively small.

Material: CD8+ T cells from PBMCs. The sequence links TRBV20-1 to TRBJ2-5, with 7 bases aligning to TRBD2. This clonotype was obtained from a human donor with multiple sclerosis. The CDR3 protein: CSARVRLAAAETQYF. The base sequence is TGCAGTGCTAGAGTCCGACTAGCAGCTGCGGAGACCCAGTACTTC.